Described below is a single T cell receptor (beta chain) sequence and its context. The antigen remains unidentified. The entry originates in a study of identical twins. The germline V gene encodes CDR1 DFQATT and CDR2 SNEGSKA (reference sequence). The CDR3 is made up of 12 amino acids. MiXCR, applied by TCRdb to the 5' RACE reads, yields one record per CDR3 protein. The sample holds about 1.7 million distinct CDR3 sequences, less than 40% seen once. General study results and limits: For out-of-frame alpha sequences shared by twins, low generation probability was in excess. Twin sharing of out-of-frame TCR alpha was underestimated by models in monozygotic pairs. Zero-insertion analyses might be partly confounded by invariant T cells like MAIT and iNKT. Findings depended on cross-sectional statistics rather than tracking the same donors.

The TCR sequence derives from a newborn girl in good health. Sequences were obtained from cord blood. The chain recombines TRBV20-1 with TRBJ1-2; D remains ambiguous. In DNA, the CDR3 is TGCAGGCCCGAAGGTACTAACTATGGCTACACCTTC. Amino acids: CRPEGTNYGYTF.